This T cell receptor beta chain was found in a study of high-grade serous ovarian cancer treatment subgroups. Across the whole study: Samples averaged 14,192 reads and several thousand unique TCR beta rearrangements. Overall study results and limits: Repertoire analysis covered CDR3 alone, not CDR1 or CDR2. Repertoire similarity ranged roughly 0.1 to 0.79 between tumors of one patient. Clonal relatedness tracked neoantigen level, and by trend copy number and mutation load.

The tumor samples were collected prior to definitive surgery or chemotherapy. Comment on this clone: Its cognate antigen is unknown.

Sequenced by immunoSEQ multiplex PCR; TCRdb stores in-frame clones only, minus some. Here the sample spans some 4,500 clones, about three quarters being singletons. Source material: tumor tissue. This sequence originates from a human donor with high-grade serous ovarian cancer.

The CDR3 coding sequence is TGTGCCAGCAGTTACAGGGCTAGCGGGGGCTACGAGCAGTACTTC. Translated, it gives CASSYRASGGYEQYF. The rearrangement links TRBV6-5 to TRBJ2-5, with 10 bases fitting TRBD2. The J call could be wrong; TRBJ2-7 is a better fit for the DNA end. This CDR3 has 15 amino acids. CDR1 MNHEY and CDR2 SVGAGI come from the germline V gene.